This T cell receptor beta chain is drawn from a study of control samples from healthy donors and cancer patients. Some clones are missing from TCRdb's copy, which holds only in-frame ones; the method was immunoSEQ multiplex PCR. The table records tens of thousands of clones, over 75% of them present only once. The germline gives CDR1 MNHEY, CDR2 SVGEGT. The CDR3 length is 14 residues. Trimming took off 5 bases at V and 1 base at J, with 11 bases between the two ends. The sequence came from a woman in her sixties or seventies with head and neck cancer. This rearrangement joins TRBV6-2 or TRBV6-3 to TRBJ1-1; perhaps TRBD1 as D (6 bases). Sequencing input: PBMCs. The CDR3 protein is CASSGSTGNTEAFF. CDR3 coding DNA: TGTGCCAGCAGTGGCTCGACAGGGAACACTGAAGCTTTCTTT.